The entry below describes one T cell receptor beta chain. Its cognate antigen is unknown. This record comes from a study of T cell repertoires in cytomegalovirus infection. Study observations and caveats: In two of eight donors, the top clonotype was HLA-C-restricted CMV-specific.

One entry per CDR3 protein, called by TCRdb with MiXCR from the reads. Of approximately 240,000 distinct CDR3 sequences listed, 9% to 15% are singletons. Trimming stripped 1 base from V and 8 bases from J, with 8 bases between. Per germline, CDR1 LGHNA and CDR2 YNFKEQ. There are 12 residues in the CDR3. The sample comprised PBMCs. The chain links TRBV4-2 to TRBJ1-1, with D possibly matching TRBD1 (5 bases). The receptor was derived from a human donor in good health (CMV status not recorded). Some clones in this sample may be carry-over from other donors' samples. The CDR3 region has the DNA TGTGCCAGCAGCCAAGTTGGGGGGGAAGCTTTCTTT. It yields the protein CASSQVGGEAFF.